The clone carrying this T cell receptor (beta chain) was counted once. This entry is derived from a study of blood T cell repertoires in COVID-19. The CDR3 length is 16 residues. J was trimmed by 4 bases and V by 5 bases; bases with no gene match: 11. In germline, CDR1 is SGHVS, CDR2 FNYEAQ. TCRdb's copy holds only in-frame clones and misses some; the assay was immunoSEQ multiplex PCR. The table has about 1,800 clones, approximately 71% seen once. The clonotype was recovered from an older man with active COVID-19. The rearrangement uses TRBV7-6 and TRBJ2-3; 8 positions agree with TRBD2. Sequenced material: peripheral blood. As DNA, the CDR3 is TGTGCCAGCAGCACACCGGGGGGGCTTATCCCAGATACGCAGTATTTT. Protein product: CASSTPGGLIPDTQYF.